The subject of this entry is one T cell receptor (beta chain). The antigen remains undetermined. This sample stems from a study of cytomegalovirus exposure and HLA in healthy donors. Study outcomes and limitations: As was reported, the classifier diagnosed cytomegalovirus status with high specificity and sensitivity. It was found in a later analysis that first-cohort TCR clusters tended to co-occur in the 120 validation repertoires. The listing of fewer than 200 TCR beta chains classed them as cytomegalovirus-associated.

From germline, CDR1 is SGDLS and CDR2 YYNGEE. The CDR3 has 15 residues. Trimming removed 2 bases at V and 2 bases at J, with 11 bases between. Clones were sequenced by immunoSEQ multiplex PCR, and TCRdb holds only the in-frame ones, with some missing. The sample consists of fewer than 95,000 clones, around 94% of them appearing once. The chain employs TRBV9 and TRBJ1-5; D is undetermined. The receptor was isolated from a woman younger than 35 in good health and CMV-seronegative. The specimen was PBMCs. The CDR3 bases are TGTGCCAGCAGCGTGGGCTCCCTGGGCAATCAGCCCCAGCATTTT. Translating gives CASSVGSLGNQPQHF.